Listed below are T cell receptor beta chains from one sample, sequenced in a study of blood T cell repertoires in COVID-19. Clones were read by immunoSEQ multiplex PCR, and TCRdb kept only the in-frame ones, dropping some. Altogether about 63,000 clones are present, approximately 90% being singletons, with the ten largest covering around 20%. The source material was peripheral blood. These receptor sequences come from a woman of 80 years or more with acute or convalescent COVID-19. CDR3s include the opening cysteine and the closing phenylalanine or tryptophan. The D gene is left open where the match is weak. Expanded clones get a size class; other rows say once, few or many, or leave the size out.

D gene	CDR3 length	V gene	clone size	J gene	CDR3 protein	CDR3 DNA
NA	15	TRBV5-6	NA	TRBJ2-1	CASSGTRSSYNEQFF	TGTGCCAGCAGCGGGACTCGAAGCTCCTACAATGAGCAGTTCTTC
TRBD1	11	TRBV6-5	NA	TRBJ1-1	CASTSGTGDFF	TGTGCCAGCACCTCCGGGACAGGGGACTTCTTT
NA	13	TRBV10-3	NA	TRBJ1-5	CAISETGSEPQHF	TGTGCCATCAGTGAGACGGGTTCAGAGCCCCAGCATTTT
TRBD1	14	TRBV15	NA	TRBJ1-2	CATSRDRNRGGYTF	TGTGCCACCAGCAGAGATCGGAACAGGGGTGGCTACACCTTC
TRBD2	17	TRBV4-1	NA	TRBJ2-2	CASRPRGGGANTGELFF	TGCGCCAGCAGGCCCCGTGGCGGGGGGGCGAACACCGGGGAGCTGTTTTTT
NA	15	TRBV3-1/TRBV3-2	NA	TRBJ1-4	CASSLRQATNEKLFF	TGTGCCAGCAGCCTTAGACAGGCCACTAATGAAAAACTGTTTTTT
TRBD2	15	TRBV3-1/TRBV3-2	NA	TRBJ2-5	CASSPWTRSSETQYF	TGTGCCAGCAGCCCTTGGACTAGATCTTCCGAGACCCAGTACTTC
TRBD1	16	TRBV28	NA	TRBJ2-7	CASSLSLTTGTYEQYF	TGTGCCAGCAGTTTATCCCTCACGACAGGGACCTACGAGCAGTACTTC
NA	17	TRBV4-1	NA	TRBJ2-3	CASSQDMGGQITDTQYF	TGCGCCAGCAGCCAAGATATGGGCGGACAAATAACAGATACGCAGTATTTT
TRBD1	13	TRBV18	once	TRBJ1-2	CASSPGQGGGYTF	TGTGCCAGCTCACCAGGACAGGGGGGAGGCTACACCTTC
NA	15	TRBV6-5	NA	TRBJ1-6	CASSSMDRQNSPLHF	TGTGCCAGCAGTTCCATGGACAGACAGAATTCACCCCTCCACTTT
TRBD2	15	TRBV5-1	NA	TRBJ2-1	CASSFPRGGYNEQFF	TGCGCCAGCAGCTTCCCACGGGGGGGCTACAATGAGCAGTTCTTC
NA	16	TRBV7-2	NA	TRBJ1-3	CASSLGTGITGNTIYF	TGTGCCAGCAGCTTAGGAACGGGGATAACTGGAAACACCATATATTTT
NA	12	TRBV3-1/TRBV3-2	NA	TRBJ1-5	CASSQSTGPQHF	TGTGCCAGCAGCCAATCCACCGGGCCCCAGCATTTT
TRBD2	17	TRBV4-2	few	TRBJ2-1	CASSQVGRAGGNNEQFF	TGTGCCAGCAGCCAAGTTGGTCGAGCGGGGGGGAACAATGAGCAGTTCTTC
TRBD1	15	TRBV5-1	NA	TRBJ2-2	CASSIGGKNTGELFF	TGCGCCAGCAGTATAGGGGGCAAGAACACCGGGGAGCTGTTTTTT
NA	11	TRBV6-2/TRBV6-3	NA	TRBJ2-2	CASSFYGELFF	TGTGCCAGCAGTTTCTACGGGGAGCTGTTTTTT
NA	14	TRBV19	NA	TRBJ1-5	CASSGGSSNQPQHF	TGTGCCAGTAGCGGCGGGAGTAGCAATCAGCCCCAGCATTTT
NA	11	TRBV6-5	NA	TRBJ2-2	CASTSTGELFF	TGTGCCAGCACCAGCACCGGGGAGCTGTTTTTT
NA	18	TRBV7-8	NA	TRBJ2-5	CASSPPRTPLSPKETQYF	TGTGCCAGCAGCCCCCCCCGGACACCTCTAAGCCCCAAAGAGACCCAGTACTTC
NA	17	TRBV14	NA	TRBJ1-1	CASSQARWGLMNTEAFF	TGTGCCAGCAGCCAAGCAAGATGGGGCTTGATGAACACTGAAGCTTTCTTT
NA	15	TRBV19	NA	TRBJ1-2	CASALTGGVSAQDTF	TGTGCCAGTGCCTTAACGGGGGGGGTGTCAGCCCAGGACACCTTC
NA	13	TRBV15	NA	TRBJ2-1	CATSRGQGTHQFF	TGTGCCACCAGCAGGGGGCAGGGAACTCATCAGTTCTTC
TRBD1	14	TRBV7-2	NA	TRBJ1-1	CASNRQGGNTEAFF	TGTGCCAGCAACAGACAGGGGGGGAACACTGAAGCTTTCTTT
TRBD1	14	TRBV6-6	NA	TRBJ2-7	CATSRGGRAYEQYF	TGTGCCACTTCACGAGGGGGCAGGGCCTACGAGCAGTACTTC
NA	18	TRBV10-3	NA	TRBJ1-5	CAISESAGRGYSNQPQHF	TGTGCCATCAGTGAGTCGGCGGGGCGCGGGTATAGCAATCAGCCCCAGCATTTT
TRBD2	17	TRBV15	NA	TRBJ2-1	CATSSRGGGSGYNEQFF	TGTGCCACCAGCAGTCGGGGCGGCGGGAGCGGCTACAATGAGCAGTTCTTC
TRBD1	15	TRBV11-2	NA	TRBJ1-2	CASSSDRVGNYGYTF	TGTGCCAGCAGCTCCGACAGGGTCGGCAACTATGGCTACACCTTC
TRBD1	17	TRBV5-1	NA	TRBJ1-3	CASSLVQGGSSGNTIYF	TGCGCCAGCAGCTTGGTACAGGGGGGAAGCTCTGGAAACACCATATATTTT
TRBD1	18	TRBV7-8	NA	TRBJ1-1	CASSGRDRGILLNTEAFF	TGTGCCAGCAGCGGCCGGGACAGGGGGATTTTGTTGAACACTGAAGCTTTCTTT
NA	14	TRBV4-1	NA	TRBJ1-5	CASSPFTGYQPQHF	TGCGCCAGCAGCCCCTTCACAGGGTATCAGCCCCAGCATTTT
NA	14	TRBV6-5	NA	TRBJ1-2	CASRDRGREHGYTF	TGTGCCAGCAGGGACCGTGGCAGGGAACATGGCTACACCTTC
TRBD1	15	TRBV6-5	NA	TRBJ1-2	CASSRPGQMDYGYTF	TGTGCCAGCAGTAGGCCGGGACAGATGGACTATGGCTACACCTTC
NA	15	TRBV5-1	NA	TRBJ1-1	CASSWGTGWDTEAFF	TGCGCCAGCAGCTGGGGTACAGGGTGGGACACTGAAGCTTTCTTT
NA	11	TRBV28	NA	TRBJ2-7	CASSTVGTQYF	TGTGCCAGCAGCACGGTCGGGACTCAGTACTTC
TRBD1	17	TRBV19	NA	TRBJ1-2	CASSIGDRGLREGGYTF	TGTGCCAGTAGTATCGGGGACAGGGGCCTCCGGGAGGGTGGCTACACCTTC
NA	13	TRBV7-3	NA	TRBJ2-5	CASSLVSGGQPHF	TGTGCCAGCAGCTTAGTATCCGGGGGACAGCCTCACTTC
NA	15	TRBV28	NA	TRBJ2-7	CASPPSSASSYEQYF	TGTGCCAGCCCACCCTCTAGCGCTAGCTCCTACGAGCAGTACTTC
TRBD2	17	TRBV4-3	NA	TRBJ2-3	CASSQEGPGGSADTQYF	TGCGCCAGCAGCCAAGAAGGACCCGGCGGGAGCGCGGATACGCAGTATTTT